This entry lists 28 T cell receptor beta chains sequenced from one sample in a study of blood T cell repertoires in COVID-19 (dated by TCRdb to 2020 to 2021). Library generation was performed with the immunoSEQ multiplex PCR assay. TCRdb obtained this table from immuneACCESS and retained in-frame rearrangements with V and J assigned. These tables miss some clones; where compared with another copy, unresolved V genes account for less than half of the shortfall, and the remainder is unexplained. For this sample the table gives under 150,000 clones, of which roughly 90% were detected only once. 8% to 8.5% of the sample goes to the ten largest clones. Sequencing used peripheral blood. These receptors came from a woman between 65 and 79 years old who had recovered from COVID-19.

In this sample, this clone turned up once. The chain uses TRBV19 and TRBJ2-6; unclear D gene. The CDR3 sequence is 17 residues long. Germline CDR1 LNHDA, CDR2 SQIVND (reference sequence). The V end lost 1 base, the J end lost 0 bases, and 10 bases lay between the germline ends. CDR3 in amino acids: CASSIVGLSSGANVLTF. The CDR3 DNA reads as TGTGCCAGTAGTATAGTGGGCTTGAGCTCTGGGGCCAACGTCCTGACTTTC.

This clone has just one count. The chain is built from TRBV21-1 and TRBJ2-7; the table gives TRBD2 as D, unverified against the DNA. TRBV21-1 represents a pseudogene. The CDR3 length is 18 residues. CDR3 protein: CASSKNRAGLAEDYEQYF. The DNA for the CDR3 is TGTGCCAGCAGCAAAAATCGGGCGGGACTAGCGGAAGACTACGAGCAGTACTTC.

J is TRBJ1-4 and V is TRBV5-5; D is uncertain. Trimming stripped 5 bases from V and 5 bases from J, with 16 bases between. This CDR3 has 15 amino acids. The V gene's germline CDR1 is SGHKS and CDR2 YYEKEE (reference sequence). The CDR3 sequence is CASRPGRLLNEKLFF. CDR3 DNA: TGTGCCAGCAGACCCGGCAGGTTGCTAAATGAAAAACTGTTTTTT.

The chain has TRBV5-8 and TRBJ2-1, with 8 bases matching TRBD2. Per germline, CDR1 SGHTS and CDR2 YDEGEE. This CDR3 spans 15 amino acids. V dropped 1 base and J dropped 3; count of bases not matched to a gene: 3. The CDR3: CASSLSGRSYNEQFF. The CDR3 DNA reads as TGTGCCAGCAGCTTGAGCGGGAGAAGCTACAATGAGCAGTTCTTC.

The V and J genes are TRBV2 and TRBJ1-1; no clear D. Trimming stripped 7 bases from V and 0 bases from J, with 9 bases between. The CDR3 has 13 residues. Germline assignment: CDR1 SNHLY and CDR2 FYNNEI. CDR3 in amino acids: CASTNSLNTEAFF. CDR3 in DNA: TGTGCCAGCACCAACAGCCTGAACACTGAAGCTTTCTTT.

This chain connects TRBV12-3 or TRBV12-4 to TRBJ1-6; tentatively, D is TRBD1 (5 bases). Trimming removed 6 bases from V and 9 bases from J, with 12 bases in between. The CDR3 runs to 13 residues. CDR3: CASSTGDGSPLHF. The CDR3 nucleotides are TGTGCCAGCAGCACGGGGGACGGTTCACCCCTCCACTTT.

The DNA for the CDR3 is TGCGCCAGCAGTGAGTGGGACAGGGGCTACTACGAGCAGTACTTC. This encodes CASSEWDRGYYEQYF. The V call is TRBV10-2, the J call TRBJ2-7; 10 bases map to TRBD1. Germline values: CDR1 WSHSY, CDR2 SAAADI. Losses at the gene ends were 1 base for V and 3 bases for J; bases not matched to a gene: 3. CDR3 length: 15 amino acids.

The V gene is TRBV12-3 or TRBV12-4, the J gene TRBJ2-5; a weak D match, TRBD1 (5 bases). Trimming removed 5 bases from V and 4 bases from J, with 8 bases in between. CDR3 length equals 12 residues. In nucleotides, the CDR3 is TGTGCCAGCAGTCCCACAGGAGAGACCCAGTACTTC. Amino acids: CASSPTGETQYF.

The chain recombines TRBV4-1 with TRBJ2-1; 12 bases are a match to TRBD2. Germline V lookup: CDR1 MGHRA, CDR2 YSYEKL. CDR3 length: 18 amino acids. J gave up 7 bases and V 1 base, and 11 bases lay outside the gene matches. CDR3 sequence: CASSQVGLGTSGRNEQFF. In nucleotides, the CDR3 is TGCGCCAGCAGCCAAGTCGGTCTCGGCACTAGCGGGAGGAATGAGCAGTTCTTC.

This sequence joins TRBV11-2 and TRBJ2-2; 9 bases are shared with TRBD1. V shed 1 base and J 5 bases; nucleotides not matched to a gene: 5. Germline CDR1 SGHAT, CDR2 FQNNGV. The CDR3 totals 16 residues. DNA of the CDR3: TGTGCCAGCAGCTTAGTTTGGGACAGGGTAACCGGGGAGCTGTTTTTT. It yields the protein CASSLVWDRVTGELFF.

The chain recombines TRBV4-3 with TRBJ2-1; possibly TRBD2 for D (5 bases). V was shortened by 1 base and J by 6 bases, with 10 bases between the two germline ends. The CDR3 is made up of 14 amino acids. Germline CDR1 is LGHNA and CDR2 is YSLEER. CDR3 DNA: TGCGCCAGCAGCCAAGCTCCTAGCCTCAATGAGCAGTTCTTC. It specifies CASSQAPSLNEQFF.

The CDR3 DNA follows: TGCGCCAGCGGCACTAGCGGGGGGGCATGGGAGGCCCAGTACTTC. Its translation: CASGTSGGAWEAQYF. This chain links TRBV5-1 with TRBJ2-5, with TRBD2 identical over 13 bases. After removal of 7 bases from V and 9 bases from J, the junction contained 12 bases not matched to a gene. CDR3 length: 15 amino acids. Germline V gene data show CDR1 as SGHRS and CDR2 as YFSETQ.

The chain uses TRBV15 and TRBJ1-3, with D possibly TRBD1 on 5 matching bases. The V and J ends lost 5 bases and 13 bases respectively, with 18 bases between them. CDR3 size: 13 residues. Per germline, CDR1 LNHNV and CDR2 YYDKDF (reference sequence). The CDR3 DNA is TGTGCCACCAGCGAATGGGGGACCGGGAGGATATATTTT. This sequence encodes CATSEWGTGRIYF.

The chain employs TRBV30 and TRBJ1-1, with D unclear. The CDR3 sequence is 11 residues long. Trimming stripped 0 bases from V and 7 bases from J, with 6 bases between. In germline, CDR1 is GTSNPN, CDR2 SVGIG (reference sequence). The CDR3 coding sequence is TGTGCCTGGAGTGTACGGGGTGAAGCTTTCTTT. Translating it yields CAWSVRGEAFF.

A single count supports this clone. The CDR3 loop is CASSRASGVINEQYF. The CDR3, as DNA: TGTGCCAGCAGTCGGGCCTCAGGGGTGATCAACGAGCAGTACTTC. The rearrangement joins TRBV28 to TRBJ2-7, with a weak D call TRBD1 (6 bases). The CDR3 has 15 amino acids. Germline V lookup: CDR1 MDHEN, CDR2 SYDVKM. The V end lost 5 bases, the J end lost 5 bases, and 19 bases lay between the germline ends.

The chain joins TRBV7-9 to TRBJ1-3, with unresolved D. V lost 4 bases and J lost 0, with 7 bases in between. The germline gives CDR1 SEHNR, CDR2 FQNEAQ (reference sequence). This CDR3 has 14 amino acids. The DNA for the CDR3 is TGTGCCAGCAGCTCGTCCCCCTCTGGAAACACCATATATTTT. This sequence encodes CASSSSPSGNTIYF.

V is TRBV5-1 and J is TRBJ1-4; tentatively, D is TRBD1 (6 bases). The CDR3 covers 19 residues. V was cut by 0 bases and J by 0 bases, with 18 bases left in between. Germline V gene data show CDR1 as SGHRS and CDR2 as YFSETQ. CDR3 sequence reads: CASSLAGVPQAPTNEKLFF. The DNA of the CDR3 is TGCGCCAGCAGCTTGGCAGGGGTCCCGCAGGCCCCAACTAATGAAAAACTGTTTTTT. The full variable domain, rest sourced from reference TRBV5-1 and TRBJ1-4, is KAGVTQTPRYLIKTRGQQVTLSCSPISGHRSVSWYQQTPGQGLQFLFEYFSETQRNKGNFPGRFSGRQFSNSRSEMNVSTLELGDSALYLCASSLAGVPQAPTNEKLFFGSGTQLSVL.

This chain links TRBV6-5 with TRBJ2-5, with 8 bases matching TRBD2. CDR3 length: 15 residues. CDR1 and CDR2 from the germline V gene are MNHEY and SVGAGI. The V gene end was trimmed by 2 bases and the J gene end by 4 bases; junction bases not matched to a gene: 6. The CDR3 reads CASSYGAGGRETQYF. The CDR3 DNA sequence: TGTGCCAGCAGTTACGGCGCGGGAGGTCGAGAGACCCAGTACTTC.

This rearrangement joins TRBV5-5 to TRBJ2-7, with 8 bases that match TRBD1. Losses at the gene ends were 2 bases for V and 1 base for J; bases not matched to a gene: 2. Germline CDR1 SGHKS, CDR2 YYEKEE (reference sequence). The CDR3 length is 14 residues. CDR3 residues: CASSLQGVSYEQYF. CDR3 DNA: TGTGCCAGCAGCTTACAGGGGGTGTCCTACGAGCAGTACTTC.

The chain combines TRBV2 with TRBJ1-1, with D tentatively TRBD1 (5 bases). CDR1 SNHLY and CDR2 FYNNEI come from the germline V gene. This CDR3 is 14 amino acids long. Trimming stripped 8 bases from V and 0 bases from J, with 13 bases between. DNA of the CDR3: TGTGCCAGCGGCAGACAGACCATGAACACTGAAGCTTTCTTT. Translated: CASGRQTMNTEAFF.

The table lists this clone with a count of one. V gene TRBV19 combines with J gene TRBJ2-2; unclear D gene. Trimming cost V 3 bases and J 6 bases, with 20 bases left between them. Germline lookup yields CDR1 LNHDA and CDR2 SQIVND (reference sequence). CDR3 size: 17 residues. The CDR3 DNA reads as TGTGCCAGTAGTATTGATGGGTTCCCGGGTGAGGCCGGGGAGCTGTTTTTT. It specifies CASSIDGFPGEAGELFF.

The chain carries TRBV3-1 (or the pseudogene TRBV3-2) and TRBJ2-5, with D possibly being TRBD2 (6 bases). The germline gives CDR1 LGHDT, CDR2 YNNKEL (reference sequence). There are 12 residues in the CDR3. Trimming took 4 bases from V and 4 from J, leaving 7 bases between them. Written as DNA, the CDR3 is TGTGCCAGCAGCCGACTAGGAGAGACCCAGTACTTC. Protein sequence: CASSRLGETQYF.

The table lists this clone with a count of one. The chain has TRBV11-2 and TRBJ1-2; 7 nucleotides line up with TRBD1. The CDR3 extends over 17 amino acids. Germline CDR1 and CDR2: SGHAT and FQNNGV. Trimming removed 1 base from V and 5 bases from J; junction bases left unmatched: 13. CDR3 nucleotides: TGTGCCAGCAGCTTAGGCGTATGGCAGGGGGTAGGGTATGGCTACACCTTC. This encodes CASSLGVWQGVGYGYTF.

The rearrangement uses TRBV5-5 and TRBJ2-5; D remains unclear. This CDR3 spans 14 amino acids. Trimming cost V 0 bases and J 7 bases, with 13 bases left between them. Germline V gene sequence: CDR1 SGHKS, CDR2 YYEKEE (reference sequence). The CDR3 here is CASSLGQVPGTQYF. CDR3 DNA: TGTGCCAGCAGCTTGGGCCAGGTGCCTGGGACCCAGTACTTC.

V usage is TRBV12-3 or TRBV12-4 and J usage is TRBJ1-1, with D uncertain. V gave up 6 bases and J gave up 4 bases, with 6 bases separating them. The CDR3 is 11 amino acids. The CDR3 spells CASRRGTEAFF. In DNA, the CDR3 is TGTGCCAGCAGGCGGGGCACTGAAGCTTTCTTT.

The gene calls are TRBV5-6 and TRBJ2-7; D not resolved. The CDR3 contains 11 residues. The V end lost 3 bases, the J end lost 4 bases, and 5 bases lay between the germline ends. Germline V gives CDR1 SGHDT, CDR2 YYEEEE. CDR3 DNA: TGTGCCAGCAGCTCCACTTACGAGCAGTACTTC. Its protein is CASSSTYEQYF. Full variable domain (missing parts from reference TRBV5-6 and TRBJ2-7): DAGVTQSPTHLIKTRGQQVTLRCSPKSGHDTVSWYQQALGQGPQFIFQYYEEEERQRGNFPDRFSGHQFPNYSSELNVNALLLGDSALYLCASSSTYEQYFGPGTRLTVT.

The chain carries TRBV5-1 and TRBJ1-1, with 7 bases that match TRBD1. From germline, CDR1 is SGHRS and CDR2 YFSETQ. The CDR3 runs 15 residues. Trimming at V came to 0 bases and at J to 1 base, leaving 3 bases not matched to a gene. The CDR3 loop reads CASSLVGGGNTEAFF. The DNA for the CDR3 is TGCGCCAGCAGCTTGGTAGGGGGCGGGAACACTGAAGCTTTCTTT.

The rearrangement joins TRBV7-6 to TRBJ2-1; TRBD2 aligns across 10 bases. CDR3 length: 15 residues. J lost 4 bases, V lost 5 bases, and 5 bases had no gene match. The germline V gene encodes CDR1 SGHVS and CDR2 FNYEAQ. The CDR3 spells CASSRSGGEYNEQFF. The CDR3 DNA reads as TGTGCCAGCAGCCGGAGCGGGGGGGAATACAATGAGCAGTTCTTC. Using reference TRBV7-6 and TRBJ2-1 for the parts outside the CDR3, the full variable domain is GAGVSQSPRYKVTKRGQDVALRCDPISGHVSLYWYRQALGQGPEFLTYFNYEAQQDKSGLPNDRFSAERPEGSISTLTIQRTEQRDSAMYRCASSRSGGEYNEQFFGPGTRLTVL.